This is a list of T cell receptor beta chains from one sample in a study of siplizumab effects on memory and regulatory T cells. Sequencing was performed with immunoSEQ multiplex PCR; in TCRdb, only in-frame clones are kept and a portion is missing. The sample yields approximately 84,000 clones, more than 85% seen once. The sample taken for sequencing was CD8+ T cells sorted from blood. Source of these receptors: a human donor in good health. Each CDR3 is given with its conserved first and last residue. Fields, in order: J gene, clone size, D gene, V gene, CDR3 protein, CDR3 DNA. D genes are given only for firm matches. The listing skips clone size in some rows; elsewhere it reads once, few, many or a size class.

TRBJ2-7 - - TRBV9 CASSVGDGSYEQYF TGTGCCAGCAGCGTAGGGGACGGGTCGTACGAGCAGTACTTC
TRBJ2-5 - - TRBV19 CASSISYNTRVFQETQYF TGTGCCAGTAGTATCAGCTACAATACCAGGGTGTTCCAAGAGACCCAGTACTTC
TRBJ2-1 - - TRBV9 CASSVAEESDRRSYEQFF TGTGCCAGCAGCGTTGCAGAGGAGAGCGACCGGAGGAGTTATGAGCAGTTCTTC
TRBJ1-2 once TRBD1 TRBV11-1 CASSRSGQGAYYGYTF TGTGCCAGCAGCAGATCGGGACAGGGGGCCTACTATGGCTACACCTTC
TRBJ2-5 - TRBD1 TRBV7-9 CASSFTGGTETQYF TGTGCCAGCAGCTTCACAGGGGGCACGGAGACCCAGTACTTC
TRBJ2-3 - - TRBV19 CASKTGDTQYF TGTGCCAGTAAAACGGGGGATACGCAGTATTTT
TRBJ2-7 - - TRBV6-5 CASSYANPDSYEQYF TGTGCCAGCAGTTACGCAAATCCGGACTCCTACGAGCAGTACTTC
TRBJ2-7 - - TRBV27 CASSLSQSTYEQYF TGTGCCAGCAGTTTATCTCAGTCTACCTACGAGCAGTACTTC
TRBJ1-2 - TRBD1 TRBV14 CASRRQGGYGYTF TGTGCCAGCAGGCGACAGGGAGGCTATGGCTACACCTTC
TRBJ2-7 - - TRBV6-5 CASRLGPELYEQYF TGTGCCAGCAGACTGGGACCCGAACTCTACGAGCAGTACTTC
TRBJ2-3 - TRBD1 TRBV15 CATSLGQGATDTQYF TGTGCCACCAGCCTCGGACAGGGGGCAACAGATACGCAGTATTTT
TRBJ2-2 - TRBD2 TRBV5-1 CASSKRGGRDTGELFF TGCGCCAGCAGCAAGCGAGGCGGGAGGGACACCGGGGAGCTGTTTTTT
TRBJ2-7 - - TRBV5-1 CASADNPGSPLELDEQYF TGCGCCAGCGCAGACAACCCGGGCAGCCCCCTGGAACTGGACGAGCAGTACTTC
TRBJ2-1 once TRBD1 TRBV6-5 CASSSTGEVNEQFF TGTGCCAGCAGTTCGACAGGGGAGGTGAATGAGCAGTTCTTC
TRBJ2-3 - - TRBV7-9 CASSPISASVAGDTQYF TGTGCCAGCAGCCCAATATCGGCTAGCGTGGCGGGGGATACGCAGTATTTT
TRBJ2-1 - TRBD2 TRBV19 CASSIGTSAYNEQFF TGTGCCAGTAGTATCGGGACTAGCGCTTACAATGAGCAGTTCTTC
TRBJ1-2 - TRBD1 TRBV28 CASSETRTGYGYTF TGTGCCAGCAGTGAGACGAGGACAGGGTATGGCTACACCTTC
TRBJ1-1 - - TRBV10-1 CASSELGTEAFF TGCGCCAGCAGTGAATTGGGAACTGAAGCTTTCTTT
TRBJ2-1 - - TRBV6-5 CASSYIGAEQFF TGTGCCAGCAGTTATATAGGGGCTGAGCAGTTCTTC
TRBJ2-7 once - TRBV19 CASADAYEQYF TGTGCCAGCGCGGACGCCTACGAGCAGTACTTC
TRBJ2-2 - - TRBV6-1 CASSVYWDGYTGELFF TGTGCCAGCAGTGTTTATTGGGACGGCTACACCGGGGAGCTGTTTTTT
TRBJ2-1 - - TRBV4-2 CASSPRLYNEQFF TGTGCCAGCAGCCCCCGTTTATACAATGAGCAGTTCTTC
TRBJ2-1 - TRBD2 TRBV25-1 CASSKAGGPAETRYEQFF TGTGCCAGCAGTAAAGCGGGAGGGCCTGCGGAGACGAGGTATGAGCAGTTCTTC
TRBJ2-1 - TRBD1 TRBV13 CASSSGGASYNEQFF TGTGCCAGCAGCTCAGGGGGCGCTTCATACAATGAGCAGTTCTTC
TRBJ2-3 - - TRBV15 CATSRGRTSTDTQYF TGTGCCACCAGCAGAGGTAGAACTAGCACAGATACGCAGTATTTT